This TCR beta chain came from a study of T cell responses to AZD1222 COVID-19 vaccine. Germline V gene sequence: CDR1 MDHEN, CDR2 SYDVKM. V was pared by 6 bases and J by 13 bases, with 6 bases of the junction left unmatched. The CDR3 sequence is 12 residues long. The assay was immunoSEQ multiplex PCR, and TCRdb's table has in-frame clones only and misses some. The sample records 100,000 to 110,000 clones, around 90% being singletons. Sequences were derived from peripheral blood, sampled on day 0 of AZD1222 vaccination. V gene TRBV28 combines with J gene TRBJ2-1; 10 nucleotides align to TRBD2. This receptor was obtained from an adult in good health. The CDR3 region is CASRPSGRAQFF. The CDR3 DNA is TGTGCCAGCAGGCCGAGCGGGAGGGCCCAGTTCTTC. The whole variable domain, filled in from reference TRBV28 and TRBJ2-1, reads DVKVTQSSRYLVKRTGEKVFLECVQDMDHENMFWYRQDPGLGLRLIYFSYDVKMKEKGDIPEGYSVSREKKERFSLILESASTNQTSMYLCASRPSGRAQFFGPGTRLTVL.